This T cell receptor beta chain was captured by sequencing in a study of graft-versus-host responses after intestinal transplantation. Turning to the study itself: Every recipient had anti-thymocyte globulin induction and around three years of tacrolimus plus steroids.

This clone was found a few times. Its antigen remains unidentified. TCRdb's table, derived via immunoSEQ multiplex PCR, lists solely in-frame clones and lacks some. The repertoire holds over 45,000 clones, almost 95% seen once, with 0.38% in the top ten. CDR3 length: 16 amino acids. Trimming pared 4 bases from V and 8 bases from J, leaving 23 bases between. Per germline, CDR1 LNHDA and CDR2 SQIVND (reference sequence). Here the sequenced sample was unstimulated CD4+ T cells sorted from spleen or lymph node cells, taken before transplant. The chain carries TRBV19 and TRBJ1-2, with D possibly matching TRBD1 (5 bases). The sequence was obtained from a human donor who was the organ donor for an intestinal transplant. The CDR3 DNA follows: TGTGCCAGTAGTACGGGGCCACTTTACACCGGGAAGGGCTACACCTTC. It translates to CASSTGPLYTGKGYTF.